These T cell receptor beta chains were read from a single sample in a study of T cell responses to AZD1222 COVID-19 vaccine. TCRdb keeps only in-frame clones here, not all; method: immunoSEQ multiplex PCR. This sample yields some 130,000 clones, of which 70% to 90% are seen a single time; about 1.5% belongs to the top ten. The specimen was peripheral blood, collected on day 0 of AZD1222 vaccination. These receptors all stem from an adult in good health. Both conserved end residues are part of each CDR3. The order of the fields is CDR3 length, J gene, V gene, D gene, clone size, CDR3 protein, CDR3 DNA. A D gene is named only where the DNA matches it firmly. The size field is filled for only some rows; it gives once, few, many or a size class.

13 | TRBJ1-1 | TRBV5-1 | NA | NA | CASSFQGNTEAFF | TGCGCCAGCAGCTTTCAGGGGAACACTGAAGCTTTCTTT
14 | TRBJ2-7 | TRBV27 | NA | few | CASSSGFGDYEQYF | TGTGCCAGCAGTTCGGGTTTCGGGGACTACGAGCAGTACTTC
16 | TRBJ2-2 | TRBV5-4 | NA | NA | CASSLPGQSNTGELFF | TGTGCCAGCAGCCTCCCGGGACAATCGAACACCGGGGAGCTGTTTTTT
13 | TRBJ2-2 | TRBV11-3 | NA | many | CASSLRDPGELFF | TGTGCCAGCAGTCTTCGAGACCCCGGGGAGCTGTTTTTT
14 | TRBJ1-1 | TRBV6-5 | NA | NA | CASPAGRRDTEAFF | TGTGCCAGCCCAGCGGGACGACGGGACACTGAAGCTTTCTTT
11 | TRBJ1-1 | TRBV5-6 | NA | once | CASSYRTGAFF | TGTGCCAGCAGCTACAGGACCGGGGCTTTCTTT
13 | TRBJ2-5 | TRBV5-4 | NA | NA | CATVDYVGQTQYF | TGTGCCACCGTGGACTATGTGGGACAGACCCAGTACTTC
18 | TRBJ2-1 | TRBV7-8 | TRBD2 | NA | CASSLGLAGEWIYNEQFF | TGTGCCAGCAGCCTGGGACTAGCGGGGGAGTGGATCTACAATGAGCAGTTCTTC
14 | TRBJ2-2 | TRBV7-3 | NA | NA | CASSQGLTTGELFF | TGTGCCAGCAGCCAAGGACTTACCACCGGGGAGCTGTTTTTT
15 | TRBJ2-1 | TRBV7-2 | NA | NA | CASSPSGLANNEQFF | TGTGCCAGCAGCCCCTCGGGACTTGCTAACAATGAGCAGTTCTTC
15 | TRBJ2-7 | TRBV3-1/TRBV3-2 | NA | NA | CASSQGLAHGDEQYF | TGTGCCAGCAGCCAAGGCCTAGCGCACGGGGACGAGCAGTACTTC
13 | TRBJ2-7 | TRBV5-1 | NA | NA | CASSLDTGYEQYF | TGCGCCAGCAGCTTGGATACAGGCTACGAGCAGTACTTC
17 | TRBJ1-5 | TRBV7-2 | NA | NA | CASSLPPSGYSNQPQHF | TGTGCCAGCAGCTTACCCCCCTCAGGATACAGCAATCAGCCCCAGCATTTT
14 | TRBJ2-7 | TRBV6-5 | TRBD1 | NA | CASSPGTGKNEQYF | TGTGCCAGCAGTCCCGGGACAGGGAAAAACGAGCAGTACTTC
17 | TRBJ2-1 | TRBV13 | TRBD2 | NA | CASSFPGLAGGPNEQFF | TGTGCCAGCAGCTTTCCCGGACTAGCGGGGGGGCCAAATGAGCAGTTCTTC
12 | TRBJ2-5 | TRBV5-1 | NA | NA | CASQGGKETQYF | TGCGCCAGCCAGGGGGGGAAAGAGACCCAGTACTTC
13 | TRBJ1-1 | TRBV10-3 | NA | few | CAMAQGIWTEAFF | TGTGCCATGGCTCAGGGGATCTGGACTGAAGCTTTCTTT
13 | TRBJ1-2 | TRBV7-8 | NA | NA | CASSPSRDYGYTF | TGTGCCAGCAGCCCAAGCAGGGACTATGGCTACACCTTC
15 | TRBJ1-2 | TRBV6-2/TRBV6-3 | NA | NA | CASSYSAKGIGGYTF | TGTGCCAGCAGTTACTCCGCCAAGGGAATAGGTGGCTACACCTTC
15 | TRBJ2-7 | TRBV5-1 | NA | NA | CASSLALQGSYEQYF | TGCGCCAGCAGCTTGGCCTTACAGGGATCCTACGAGCAGTACTTC
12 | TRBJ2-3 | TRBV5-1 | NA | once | CASSLNPDTQYF | TGCGCCAGCAGCTTAAATCCAGATACGCAGTATTTT
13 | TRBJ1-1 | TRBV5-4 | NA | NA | CASSLPVNTEAFF | TGTGCCAGCAGCTTGCCCGTGAACACTGAAGCTTTCTTT
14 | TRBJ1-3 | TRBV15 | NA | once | CATSHGGSGNTIYF | TGTGCCACCAGTCACGGGGGCTCTGGAAACACCATATATTTT
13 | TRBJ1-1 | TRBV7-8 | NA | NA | CASSLEGGTEAFF | TGTGCCAGCAGCTTAGAGGGGGGCACTGAAGCTTTCTTT
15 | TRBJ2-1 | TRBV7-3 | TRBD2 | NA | CASSSEGLPNNEQFF | TGTGCCAGCAGCTCAGAGGGACTACCGAACAATGAGCAGTTCTTC
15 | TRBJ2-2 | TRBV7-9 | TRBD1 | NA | CASSRTGMNTGELFF | TGTGCCAGCAGCCGGACAGGGATGAACACCGGGGAGCTGTTTTTT
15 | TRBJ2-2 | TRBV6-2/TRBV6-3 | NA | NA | CASNPRRSGPPELFF | TGTGCCAGCAACCCTCGAAGGTCAGGGCCCCCCGAGCTGTTTTTT
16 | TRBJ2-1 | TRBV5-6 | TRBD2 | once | CASSLVGGSFHNEQFF | TGTGCCAGCAGCTTGGTAGGCGGGAGCTTCCACAATGAGCAGTTCTTC
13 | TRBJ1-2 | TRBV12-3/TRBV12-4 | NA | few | CASRGRDRLGYTF | TGTGCCAGCAGGGGGCGGGACCGTCTCGGCTACACCTTC
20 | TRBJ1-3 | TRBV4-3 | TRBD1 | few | CASSRTIRDRGKSSGNTIYF | TGCGCCAGCAGCCGGACCATCCGGGACAGGGGCAAGAGCTCTGGAAACACCATATATTTT
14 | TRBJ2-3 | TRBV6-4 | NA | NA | CASSASEISDTQYF | TGTGCCAGCAGTGCTAGCGAGATTTCAGATACGCAGTATTTT
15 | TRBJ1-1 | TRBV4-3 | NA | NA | CASSQDKRGDTEAFF | TGCGCCAGCAGCCAAGATAAGCGGGGGGACACTGAAGCTTTCTTT
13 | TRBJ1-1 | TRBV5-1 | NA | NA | CASSLEGNTEAFF | TGCGCCAGCAGCTTGGAGGGGAACACTGAAGCTTTCTTT
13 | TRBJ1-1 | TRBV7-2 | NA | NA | CASSRPPNTEAFF | TGTGCCAGCAGCCGTCCACCTAACACTGAAGCTTTCTTT
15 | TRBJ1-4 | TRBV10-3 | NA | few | CAIRPSGSRNEKLFF | TGTGCCATCAGGCCCTCAGGGTCACGGAACGAAAAACTGTTTTTT
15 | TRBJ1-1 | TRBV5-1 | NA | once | CASSLGNRRNTEAFF | TGCGCCAGCAGCTTGGGTAACAGGAGAAACACTGAAGCTTTCTTT
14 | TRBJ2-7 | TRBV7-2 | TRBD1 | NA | CASLATGVRYEQYF | TGTGCCAGTCTCGCGACAGGGGTTCGGTACGAGCAGTACTTC
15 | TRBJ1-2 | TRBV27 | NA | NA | CASSLGWGQRGGYTF | TGTGCCAGCAGTTTAGGGTGGGGGCAAAGAGGGGGCTACACCTTC
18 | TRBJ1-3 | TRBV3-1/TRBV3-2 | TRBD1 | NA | CASSQVGPPRGLGNTIYF | TGTGCCAGCAGCCAAGTGGGCCCGCCCAGGGGGCTAGGAAACACCATATATTTT
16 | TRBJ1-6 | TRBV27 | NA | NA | CASNPYSNSYNSPLHF | TGTGCCAGCAATCCTTACTCCAACTCCTATAATTCACCCCTCCACTTT
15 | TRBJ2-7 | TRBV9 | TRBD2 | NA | CASSVSGTEWYEQYF | TGTGCCAGCAGCGTTAGCGGGACCGAGTGGTACGAGCAGTACTTC
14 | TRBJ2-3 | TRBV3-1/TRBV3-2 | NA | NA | CASSQEGHTDTQYF | TGTGCCAGCAGCCAAGAGGGGCACACAGATACGCAGTATTTT
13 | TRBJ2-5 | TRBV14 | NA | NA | CASSQRVRETQYF | TGTGCCAGCAGCCAGAGGGTTCGGGAGACCCAGTACTTC
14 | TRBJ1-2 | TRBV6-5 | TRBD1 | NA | CASSYGQGDYGYTF | TGTGCCAGCAGTTACGGGCAGGGGGACTATGGCTACACCTTC
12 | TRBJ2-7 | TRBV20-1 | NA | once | CSASPIPYEQYF | TGCAGTGCTAGTCCTATCCCCTACGAGCAGTACTTC
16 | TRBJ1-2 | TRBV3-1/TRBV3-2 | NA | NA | CASSQVLPGRGAGYTF | TGTGCCAGCAGCCAAGTGCTTCCAGGGCGAGGGGCTGGCTACACCTTC
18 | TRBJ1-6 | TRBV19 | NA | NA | CASRYLRAESSYNSPLHF | TGTGCCAGTCGATACCTTCGGGCTGAAAGCTCCTATAATTCACCCCTCCACTTT
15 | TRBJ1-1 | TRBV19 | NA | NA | CAVHPRNSLNTEAFF | TGTGCCGTACACCCTAGGAACTCCCTGAACACTGAAGCTTTCTTT
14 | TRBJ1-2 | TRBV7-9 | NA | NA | CASSRGLGVYGYTF | TGTGCCAGCAGCCGGGGCTTAGGGGTCTATGGCTACACCTTC
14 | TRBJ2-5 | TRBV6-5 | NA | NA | CASSYSYGGETQYF | TGTGCCAGCAGTTACTCCTACGGGGGAGAGACCCAGTACTTC
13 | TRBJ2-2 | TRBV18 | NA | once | CASSPTVTRELFF | TGTGCCAGCTCACCAACAGTCACCAGGGAGCTGTTTTTT
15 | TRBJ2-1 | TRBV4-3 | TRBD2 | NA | CASSFTSGSGNEQFF | TGCGCCAGCAGCTTCACTAGCGGGAGTGGCAATGAGCAGTTCTTC
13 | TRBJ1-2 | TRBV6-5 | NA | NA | CASSYGPGNGYTF | TGTGCCAGCAGTTACGGACCCGGGAATGGCTACACCTTC
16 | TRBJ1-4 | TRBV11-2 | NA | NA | CASSSAARATNEKLFF | TGTGCCAGCAGCTCCGCCGCGAGGGCAACTAATGAAAAACTGTTTTTT
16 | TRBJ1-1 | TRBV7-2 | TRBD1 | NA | CASSPRQGARGTEAFF | TGTGCCAGCAGCCCACGACAGGGGGCGAGAGGCACTGAAGCTTTCTTT
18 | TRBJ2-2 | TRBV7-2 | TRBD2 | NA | CASSWEATSGSGTGELFF | TGTGCCAGCAGCTGGGAGGCGACTAGCGGGAGCGGGACCGGGGAGCTGTTTTTT
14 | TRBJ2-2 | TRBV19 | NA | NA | CASMQRGKGGELFF | TGTGCCAGTATGCAGAGGGGGAAGGGCGGGGAGCTGTTTTTT
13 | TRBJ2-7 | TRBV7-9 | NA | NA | CASSLARLYEQYF | TGTGCCAGCAGCTTAGCGCGGTTATACGAGCAGTACTTC